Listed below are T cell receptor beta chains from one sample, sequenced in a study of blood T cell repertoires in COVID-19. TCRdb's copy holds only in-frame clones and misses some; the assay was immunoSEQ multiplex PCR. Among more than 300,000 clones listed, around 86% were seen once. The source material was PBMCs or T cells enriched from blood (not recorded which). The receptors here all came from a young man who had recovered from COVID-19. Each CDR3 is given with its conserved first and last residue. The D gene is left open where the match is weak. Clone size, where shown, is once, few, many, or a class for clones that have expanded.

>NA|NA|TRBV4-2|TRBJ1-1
CASSQAGARGLASEAFF
TGTGCCAGCAGCCAGGCGGGGGCGCGAGGCCTTGCGAGTGAAGCTTTCTTT
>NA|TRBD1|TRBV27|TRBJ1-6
CASSFGQGADSPLHF
TGTGCCAGCAGTTTCGGGCAGGGGGCAGATTCACCCCTCCACTTT
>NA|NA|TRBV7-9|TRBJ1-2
CASSLDTGEASGYTF
TGTGCCAGCAGCTTAGACACCGGGGAAGCTAGTGGCTACACCTTC
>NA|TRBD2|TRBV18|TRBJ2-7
CASSPPTSGISEQYF
TGTGCCAGCTCACCACCAACCAGCGGGATTTCTGAGCAGTACTTC
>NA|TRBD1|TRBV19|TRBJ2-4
CASRGDRGRNIQYF
TGTGCCAGTAGGGGGGACAGGGGGAGAAACATTCAGTACTTC
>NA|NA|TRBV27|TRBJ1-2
CASSLVQGVDYGYTF
TGTGCCAGCAGTTTAGTACAGGGTGTCGACTATGGCTACACCTTC
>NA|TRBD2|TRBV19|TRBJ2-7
CASSPGGYREGYEQYF
TGTGCCAGTAGTCCTGGAGGGTACCGGGAGGGGTACGAGCAGTACTTC
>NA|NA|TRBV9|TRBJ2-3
CASSIGSLSRKDTQYF
TGTGCCAGCAGCATAGGATCTCTGAGTAGAAAAGATACGCAGTATTTT
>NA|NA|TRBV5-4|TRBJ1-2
CASSLKGQRLYGYTF
TGTGCCAGCAGCTTGAAAGGACAGAGACTCTATGGCTACACCTTC
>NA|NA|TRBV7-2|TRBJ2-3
CASSLEEGNTDTQYF
TGTGCCAGCAGCTTAGAGGAGGGAAACACAGATACGCAGTATTTT
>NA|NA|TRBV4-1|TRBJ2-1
CASSPWRVNEQFF
TGCGCCAGCAGCCCCTGGAGGGTAAATGAGCAGTTCTTC
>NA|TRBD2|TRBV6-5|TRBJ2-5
CASSYQGGRASETQYF
TGTGCCAGCAGTTACCAGGGCGGGAGGGCGTCAGAGACCCAGTACTTC
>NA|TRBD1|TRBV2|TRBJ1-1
CASSATGAPNTEAFF
TGTGCCAGCAGTGCGACAGGGGCGCCGAACACTGAAGCTTTCTTT
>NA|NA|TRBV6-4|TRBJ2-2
CARQDHPNLHLNTGELFF
TGTGCCAGGCAAGATCACCCTAACTTGCACTTGAACACCGGGGAGCTGTTTTTT
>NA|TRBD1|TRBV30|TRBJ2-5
CAWSETGTGRLETQYF
TGTGCCTGGAGTGAAACCGGGACAGGGAGGTTGGAGACCCAGTACTTC
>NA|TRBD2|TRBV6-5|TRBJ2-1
CASSRTSGRDEQFF
TGTGCCAGCAGTAGGACTAGCGGGAGGGATGAGCAGTTCTTC
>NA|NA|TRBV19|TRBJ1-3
CASRGRPGNTIYF
TGTGCCAGTAGGGGGAGGCCTGGAAACACCATATATTTT
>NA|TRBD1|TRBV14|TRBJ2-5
CASSQEHSRQGGRETQYF
TGTGCCAGCAGCCAAGAACACTCCCGACAGGGCGGGCGGGAGACCCAGTACTTC
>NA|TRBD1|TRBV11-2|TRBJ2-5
CASSLGATPDRPPGETQYF
TGTGCCAGCAGCTTAGGAGCCACTCCGGACAGGCCCCCCGGAGAGACCCAGTACTTC
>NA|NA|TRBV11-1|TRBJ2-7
CASSYLPTDTYEQYF
TGTGCCAGCAGCTACCTCCCCACAGATACCTACGAGCAGTACTTC
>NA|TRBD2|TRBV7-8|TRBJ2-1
CASGRAGYNEQFF
TGTGCCAGCGGGAGGGCCGGCTACAATGAGCAGTTCTTC
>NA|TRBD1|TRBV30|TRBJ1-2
CAWGVKGTAIYGYTF
TGTGCCTGGGGGGTAAAGGGGACAGCGATTTATGGCTACACCTTC
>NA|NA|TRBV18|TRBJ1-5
CASSPSAGNQPQHF
TGTGCCAGCTCACCGTCGGCAGGTAATCAGCCCCAGCATTTT
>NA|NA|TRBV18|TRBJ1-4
CASSPAQTNEKLFF
TGTGCCAGCTCACCAGCGCAAACTAATGAAAAACTGTTTTTT
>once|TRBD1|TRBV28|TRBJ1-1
CASSLHSRQGGTFF
TGTGCCAGCAGTCTACACTCAAGACAGGGTGGTACTTTCTTT
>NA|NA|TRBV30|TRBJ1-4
CAWSVQIVYRTTNEKLFF
TGTGCCTGGAGTGTACAGATTGTGTATAGGACAACTAATGAAAAACTGTTTTTT
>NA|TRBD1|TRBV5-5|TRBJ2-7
CASSAGQGNYYEQYF
TGTGCCAGCAGCGCCGGACAGGGGAATTATTACGAGCAGTACTTC
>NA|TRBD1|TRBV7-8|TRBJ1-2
CASSLAGGGQGVPSHGYTF
TGTGCCAGCAGCTTAGCTGGGGGAGGACAGGGGGTTCCTTCCCATGGCTACACCTTC
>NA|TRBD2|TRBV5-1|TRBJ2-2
CASSPAGGNTGELFF
TGCGCCAGCAGCCCGGCGGGGGGGAACACCGGGGAGCTGTTTTTT
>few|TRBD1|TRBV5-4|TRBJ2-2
CASSLRGGIAGELFF
TGTGCCAGCAGCTTGAGAGGGGGCATCGCCGGGGAGCTGTTTTTT
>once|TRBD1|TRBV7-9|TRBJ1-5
CASSSSRGPNQPQHF
TGTGCCAGCAGCTCCTCAAGGGGGCCCAATCAGCCCCAGCATTTT
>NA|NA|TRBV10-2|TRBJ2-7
CASGTATPALLSSYEQYF
TGCGCCAGCGGTACCGCCACGCCAGCGTTACTGAGCTCCTACGAGCAGTACTTC
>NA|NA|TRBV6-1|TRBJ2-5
CASSEAGGTQETQYF
TGTGCCAGCAGTGAAGCCGGGGGTACGCAAGAGACCCAGTACTTC
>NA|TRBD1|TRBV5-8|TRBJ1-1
CASSPGTGLPEAFF
TGTGCCAGCAGCCCCGGGACAGGCCTCCCTGAAGCTTTCTTT
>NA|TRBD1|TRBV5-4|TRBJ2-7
CASSEQGVSYEQYF
TGTGCCAGCAGCGAACAGGGGGTATCCTACGAGCAGTACTTC
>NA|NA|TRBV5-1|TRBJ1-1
CASSLQAHGHTEAFF
TGCGCCAGCAGCTTGCAGGCGCACGGTCACACTGAAGCTTTCTTT
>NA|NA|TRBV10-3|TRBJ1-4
CAIRPGEATNEKLFF
TGTGCCATCAGGCCAGGGGAAGCAACTAATGAAAAACTGTTTTTT
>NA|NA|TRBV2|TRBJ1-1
CASSGAIGGSGAFF
TGTGCCAGCAGTGGAGCTATTGGGGGGTCGGGAGCTTTCTTT
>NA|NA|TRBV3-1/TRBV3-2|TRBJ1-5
CASSPLRGQPQHF
TGTGCCAGCAGCCCACTCAGGGGTCAGCCCCAGCATTTT
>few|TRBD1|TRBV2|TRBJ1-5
CASSGTDRRQPQHF
TGTGCCAGCAGTGGGACGGACAGGAGGCAGCCCCAGCATTTT
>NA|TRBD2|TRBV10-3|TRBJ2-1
CAISDELAGGFYNEQFF
TGTGCCATCAGTGACGAGCTAGCGGGAGGTTTTTACAATGAGCAGTTCTTC
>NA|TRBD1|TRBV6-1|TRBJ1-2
CASSETTGSSYGYTF
TGTGCCAGCAGTGAAACGACAGGGTCGAGCTATGGCTACACCTTC
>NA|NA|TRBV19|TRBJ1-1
CASSNNRPDRIDTEAFF
TGTGCCAGTAGCAATAACAGACCTGACAGGATAGACACTGAAGCTTTCTTT
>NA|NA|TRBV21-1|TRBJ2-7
CASSKKRDRVSCVSYEQYF
TGTGCCAGCAGCAAAAAAAGGGACAGGGTTAGTTGCGTATCCTACGAGCAGTACTTC
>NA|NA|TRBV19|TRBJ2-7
CASSIITGKPDEQYF
TGTGCCAGTAGTATCATTACAGGGAAACCTGACGAGCAGTACTTC
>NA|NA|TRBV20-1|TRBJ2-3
CSARIWEPQYF
TGCAGTGCTAGAATCTGGGAGCCGCAGTATTTT
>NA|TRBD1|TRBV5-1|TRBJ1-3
CASRDWGQGNSGNTIYF
TGCGCCAGCAGGGATTGGGGACAGGGAAATTCCGGAAACACCATATATTTT
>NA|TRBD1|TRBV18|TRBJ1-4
CASSFQQGDNEKLFF
TGTGCCAGCTCTTTCCAACAGGGGGATAATGAAAAACTGTTTTTT
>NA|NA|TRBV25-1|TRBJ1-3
CASSEWEGTSGNTIYF
TGTGCCAGCAGTGAATGGGAGGGGACTTCGGGAAACACCATATATTTT
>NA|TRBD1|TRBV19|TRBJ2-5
CASGQGWAWTQYF
TGTGCCAGCGGACAGGGGTGGGCTTGGACCCAGTACTTC
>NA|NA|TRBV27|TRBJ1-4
CASSLSRSTNEKLFF
TGTGCCAGCAGTTTATCGAGGTCAACTAATGAAAAACTGTTTTTT
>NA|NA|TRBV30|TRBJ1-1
CAWARQGNTEAFF
TGTGCCTGGGCTCGGCAGGGGAACACTGAAGCTTTCTTT
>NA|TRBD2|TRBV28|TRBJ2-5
CASSLSGRETQYF
TGTGCCAGCAGCCTTAGCGGGAGAGAGACCCAGTACTTC
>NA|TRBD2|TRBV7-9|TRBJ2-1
CASSQGLALYNEQFF
TGTGCCAGCAGCCAGGGACTAGCGCTTTACAATGAGCAGTTCTTC